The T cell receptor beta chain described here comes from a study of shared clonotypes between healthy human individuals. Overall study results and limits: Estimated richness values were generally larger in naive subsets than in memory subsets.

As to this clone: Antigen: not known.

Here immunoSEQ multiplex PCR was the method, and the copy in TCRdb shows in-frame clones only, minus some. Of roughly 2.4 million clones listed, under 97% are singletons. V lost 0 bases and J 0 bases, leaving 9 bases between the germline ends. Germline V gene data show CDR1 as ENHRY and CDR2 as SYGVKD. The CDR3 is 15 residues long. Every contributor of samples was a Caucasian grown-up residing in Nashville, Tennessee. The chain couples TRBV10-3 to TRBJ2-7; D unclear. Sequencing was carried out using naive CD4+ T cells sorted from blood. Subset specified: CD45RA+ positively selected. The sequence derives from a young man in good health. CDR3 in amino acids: CAISESPLSSYEQYF. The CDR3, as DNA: TGTGCCATCAGTGAGTCGCCACTCAGCTCCTACGAGCAGTACTTC.